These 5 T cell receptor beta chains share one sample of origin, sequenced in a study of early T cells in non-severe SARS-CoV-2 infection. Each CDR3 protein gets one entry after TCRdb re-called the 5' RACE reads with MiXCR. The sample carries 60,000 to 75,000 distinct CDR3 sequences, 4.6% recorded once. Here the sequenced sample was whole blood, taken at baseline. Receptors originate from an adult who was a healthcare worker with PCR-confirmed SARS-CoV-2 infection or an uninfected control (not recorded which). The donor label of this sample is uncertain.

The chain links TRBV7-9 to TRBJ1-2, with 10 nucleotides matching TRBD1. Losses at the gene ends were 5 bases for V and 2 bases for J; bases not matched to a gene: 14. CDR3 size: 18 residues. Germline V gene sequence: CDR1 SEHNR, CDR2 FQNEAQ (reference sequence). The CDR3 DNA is TGTGCCAGCAGCAACCCCCGGGACAGGGGCGATTTCAACTATGGCTACACCTTC. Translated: CASSNPRDRGDFNYGYTF.

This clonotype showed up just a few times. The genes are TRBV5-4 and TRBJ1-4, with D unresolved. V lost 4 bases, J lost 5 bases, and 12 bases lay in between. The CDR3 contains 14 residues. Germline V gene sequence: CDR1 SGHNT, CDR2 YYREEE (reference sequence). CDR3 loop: CASSPSRQNEKLFF. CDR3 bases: TGTGCCAGCAGCCCCTCCCGGCAGAATGAAAAACTGTTTTTT.

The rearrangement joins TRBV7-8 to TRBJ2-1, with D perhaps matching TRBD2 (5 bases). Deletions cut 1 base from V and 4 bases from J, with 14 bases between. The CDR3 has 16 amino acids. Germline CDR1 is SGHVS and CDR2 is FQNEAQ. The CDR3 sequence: CASSLVRGTAYNEQFF. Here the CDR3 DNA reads TGTGCCAGCAGCTTAGTTCGGGGTACGGCTTACAATGAGCAGTTCTTC.

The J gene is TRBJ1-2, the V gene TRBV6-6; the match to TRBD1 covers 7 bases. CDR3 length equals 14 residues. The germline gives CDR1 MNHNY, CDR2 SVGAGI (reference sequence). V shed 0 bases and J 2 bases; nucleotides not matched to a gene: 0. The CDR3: CASSYSQGNYGYTF. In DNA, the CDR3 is TGTGCCAGCAGTTACTCACAGGGGAACTATGGCTACACCTTC.

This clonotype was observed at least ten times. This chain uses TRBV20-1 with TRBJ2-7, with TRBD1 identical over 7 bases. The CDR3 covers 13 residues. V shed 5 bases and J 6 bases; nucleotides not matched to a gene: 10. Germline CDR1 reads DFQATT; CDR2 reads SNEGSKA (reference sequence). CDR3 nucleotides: TGCAGTGCTCCTAGACAGGGATCTCGCGAGCAGTACTTC. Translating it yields CSAPRQGSREQYF.